A selection of T cell receptor beta chains follows, all from one sample in a study of blood T cell repertoires in COVID-19. Generated by immunoSEQ multiplex PCR, the TCRdb table keeps only in-frame clones and is missing some. The sample carries about 190,000 clones, around four fifths recorded once. The sequencing sample was made of peripheral blood. The receptors were gathered from a human donor in a cohort sampled during active COVID-19. Each CDR3 is given with its conserved first and last residue. The D gene is left open where the match is weak. Clone size is not always given. Where it is, it says once, few, many or a class for expanded clones.

j_call,d_call,v_call,clone_size,cdr3_aa,cdr3_nt
TRBJ1-2,.,TRBV3-1/TRBV3-2,.,CASRTGNGYTF,TGTGCCAGCAGAACTGGTAATGGCTACACCTTC
TRBJ2-3,.,TRBV4-1,.,CASSLGGGGLATDTQYF,TGCGCCAGCAGCCTGGGTGGCGGTGGCCTAGCCACAGATACGCAGTATTTT
TRBJ1-4,TRBD1,TRBV5-1,.,CASSSSDTGQDLNEKLFF,TGCGCCAGCAGCTCCTCAGACACCGGACAGGACCTGAATGAAAAACTGTTTTTT
TRBJ2-7,.,TRBV2,.,CASTTGWEQYF,TGTGCCAGCACTACAGGGTGGGAGCAGTACTTC
TRBJ2-7,TRBD2,TRBV9,.,CASTPGLAKTEQYF,TGTGCCAGCACCCCCGGACTAGCTAAAACCGAGCAGTACTTC
TRBJ1-2,.,TRBV18,.,CASSERNRAGGYTF,TGTGCCAGCTCCGAAAGGAACAGGGCCGGTGGCTACACCTTC
TRBJ2-3,TRBD2,TRBV5-1,.,CASSLGLATTDTQYF,TGCGCCAGCAGCTTGGGACTAGCAACCACAGATACGCAGTATTTT
TRBJ1-2,.,TRBV28,.,CASSPLGGLDGYTF,TGTGCCAGCAGTCCCCTGGGGGGGTTGGATGGCTACACCTTC
TRBJ1-5,TRBD1,TRBV18,.,CASSSGNTGGGQPQHF,TGTGCCAGCTCATCCGGAAATACAGGGGGCGGACAGCCCCAGCATTTT
TRBJ1-1,TRBD1,TRBV5-1,few,CASSLDNGGQGPQNF,TGCGCCAGCAGCTTGGATAATGGGGGACAGGGTCCCCAGAATTTT
TRBJ2-7,.,TRBV19,.,CASSVSPGLPYEQYF,TGTGCCAGTAGTGTCTCACCGGGACTCCCCTACGAGCAGTACTTC
TRBJ2-5,.,TRBV28,.,CASSFSPAGYQETQYF,TGTGCCAGCAGTTTTAGTCCGGCGGGATACCAAGAGACCCAGTACTTC
TRBJ2-5,TRBD1,TRBV19,.,CASSVQGARETQYF,TGTGCCAGTAGCGTCCAGGGGGCTCGGGAGACCCAGTACTTC
TRBJ2-2,.,TRBV6-5,.,CASSYWGAGELFF,TGTGCCAGCAGTTACTGGGGCGCTGGGGAGCTGTTTTTT
TRBJ2-5,TRBD2,TRBV7-9,.,CASSFAGDQETQYF,TGTGCCAGCAGCTTCGCGGGGGACCAAGAGACCCAGTACTTC
TRBJ1-5,.,TRBV5-1,.,CASSFDSFNQPQHF,TGCGCCAGCAGCTTTGACAGCTTCAATCAGCCCCAGCATTTT
TRBJ1-6,TRBD1,TRBV27,.,CASSPRDRGPGSYNSPLHF,TGTGCCAGCAGCCCCCGGGACAGGGGACCAGGCTCCTATAATTCACCCCTCCACTTT
TRBJ1-6,TRBD1,TRBV19,.,CASSPQTGANSPLHF,TGTGCCAGTAGTCCTCAAACAGGGGCCAATTCACCCCTCCACTTT
TRBJ2-1,TRBD2,TRBV5-4,.,CASSLGTSVNNEQFF,TGTGCCAGCAGCTTGGGTACTAGCGTAAACAATGAGCAGTTCTTC
TRBJ2-2,TRBD1,TRBV9,.,CASSVQGANTGELFF,TGTGCCAGCAGCGTACAGGGGGCGAACACCGGGGAGCTGTTTTTT
TRBJ2-3,TRBD1,TRBV7-3,.,CASSASGQGTDTQYF,TGTGCCAGCAGCGCCTCGGGACAGGGCACAGATACGCAGTATTTT
TRBJ2-3,.,TRBV18,.,CASSPQSTDTQYF,TGTGCCAGCTCACCTCAAAGCACAGATACGCAGTATTTT
TRBJ2-3,TRBD2,TRBV9,.,CASSVVGLIGGSHTQYF,TGTGCCAGCAGCGTAGTGGGCTTGATCGGGGGGTCCCATACGCAGTATTTT
TRBJ1-1,TRBD1,TRBV7-2,.,CASSAFQGGYTEAFF,TGTGCCAGCAGCGCCTTTCAGGGGGGTTACACTGAAGCTTTCTTT
TRBJ2-5,TRBD1,TRBV2,.,CASRSGTGHQETQYF,TGTGCCAGCAGATCCGGGACAGGGCATCAAGAGACCCAGTACTTC
TRBJ1-3,.,TRBV5-4,.,CASSIRQEYSGNTIYF,TGTGCCAGCAGCATTAGACAGGAATACTCTGGAAACACCATATATTTT
TRBJ1-4,.,TRBV28,.,CASTSGLNEKLFF,TGTGCCAGCACCTCTGGGCTAAATGAAAAACTGTTTTTT
TRBJ1-5,TRBD1,TRBV6-5,.,CASRNTGGLQPQHF,TGTGCCAGCAGGAATACAGGGGGCTTGCAGCCCCAGCATTTT
TRBJ2-5,TRBD2,TRBV7-2,.,CASRWASGQETQYF,TGTGCCAGCAGATGGGCTAGCGGCCAAGAGACCCAGTACTTC
TRBJ1-3,.,TRBV5-1,.,CASAIQQGNTIYF,TGCGCCAGCGCCATTCAACAGGGAAACACCATATATTTT
TRBJ1-2,.,TRBV6-1,.,CASSEEVSYGYTF,TGTGCCAGCAGTGAAGAAGTTAGCTATGGCTACACCTTC
TRBJ2-2,.,TRBV14,.,CASSQLVSLGATGELFF,TGTGCCAGCAGCCAACTGGTCTCGTTAGGAGCTACCGGGGAGCTGTTTTTT
TRBJ2-6,TRBD1,TRBV5-4,few,CASSRDSSGANVLTF,TGTGCCAGCAGCAGGGACAGCTCTGGGGCCAACGTCCTGACTTTC
TRBJ1-1,.,TRBV9,.,CASSATVGTFF,TGTGCCAGCAGCGCGACAGTGGGGACTTTCTTT
TRBJ1-5,.,TRBV24-1,.,CATSDSWGEPQHF,TGTGCCACCAGTGATTCTTGGGGGGAGCCCCAGCATTTT
TRBJ1-1,.,TRBV19,.,CASSVLEGNGPPGAFF,TGTGCCAGTAGTGTACTCGAGGGAAACGGGCCCCCTGGAGCTTTCTTT
TRBJ2-7,.,TRBV3-1/TRBV3-2,.,CASSLTGTEQYF,TGTGCCAGCAGCCTCACTGGGACAGAGCAGTACTTC
TRBJ1-2,.,TRBV29-1,.,CSVYPEQGRGYTF,TGCAGCGTATACCCTGAACAGGGTCGTGGCTACACCTTC
TRBJ2-5,TRBD2,TRBV3-1/TRBV3-2,.,CASSRAAGWETQYF,TGTGCCAGCAGCCGGGCAGCGGGGTGGGAGACCCAGTACTTC
TRBJ1-2,.,TRBV30,.,CAWTRSFHGYTF,TGTGCCTGGACTCGGTCGTTCCATGGCTACACCTTC
TRBJ2-2,.,TRBV5-1,.,CASSFGGNTGELFF,TGCGCCAGCAGCTTCGGGGGGAACACCGGGGAGCTGTTTTTT
TRBJ2-7,TRBD1,TRBV6-5,.,CASSIGQGAYEQYF,TGTGCCAGCAGTATTGGGCAGGGGGCCTACGAGCAGTACTTC
TRBJ1-3,TRBD1,TRBV5-1,.,CASSFSDRGSGNTIYF,TGCGCCAGCAGCTTCTCGGACAGGGGCTCTGGAAACACCATATATTTT
TRBJ1-5,TRBD1,TRBV2,few,CASRGTGDVQPQHF,TGTGCCAGCAGGGGAACAGGGGATGTTCAGCCCCAGCATTTT
TRBJ2-2,.,TRBV24-1,.,CATSDQPSWDTGELFF,TGTGCCACCAGTGACCAACCTAGCTGGGACACCGGGGAGCTGTTTTTT
TRBJ1-5,.,TRBV2,.,CASREDTLERNQPQHF,TGTGCCAGCAGAGAGGACACTCTCGAGAGAAATCAGCCCCAGCATTTT
TRBJ1-2,TRBD1,TRBV10-1,.,CASIGTGGYGYTF,TGCGCCAGCATCGGGACAGGGGGCTATGGCTACACCTTC
TRBJ1-4,.,TRBV19,.,CASGGLTTNEKLFF,TGTGCCAGTGGGGGACTAACAACTAATGAAAAACTGTTTTTT
TRBJ2-5,.,TRBV20-1,.,CSASLTWGWGPQYF,TGCAGTGCTAGTTTAACTTGGGGGTGGGGGCCCCAGTACTTC
TRBJ2-1,.,TRBV7-6,.,CASSLSGDEQFF,TGTGCCAGCAGCTTATCAGGGGATGAGCAGTTCTTC
TRBJ1-1,.,TRBV12-3/TRBV12-4,.,CASRADMNTEAFF,TGTGCCAGCCGCGCAGACATGAACACTGAAGCTTTCTTT
TRBJ2-3,TRBD2,TRBV6-5,.,CASSYQTSSTDTQYF,TGTGCCAGCAGTTACCAGACTAGCAGCACAGATACGCAGTATTTT
TRBJ1-1,TRBD1,TRBV30,once,CAWGQGLNTEAFF,TGTGCCTGGGGACAGGGGTTGAACACTGAAGCTTTCTTT